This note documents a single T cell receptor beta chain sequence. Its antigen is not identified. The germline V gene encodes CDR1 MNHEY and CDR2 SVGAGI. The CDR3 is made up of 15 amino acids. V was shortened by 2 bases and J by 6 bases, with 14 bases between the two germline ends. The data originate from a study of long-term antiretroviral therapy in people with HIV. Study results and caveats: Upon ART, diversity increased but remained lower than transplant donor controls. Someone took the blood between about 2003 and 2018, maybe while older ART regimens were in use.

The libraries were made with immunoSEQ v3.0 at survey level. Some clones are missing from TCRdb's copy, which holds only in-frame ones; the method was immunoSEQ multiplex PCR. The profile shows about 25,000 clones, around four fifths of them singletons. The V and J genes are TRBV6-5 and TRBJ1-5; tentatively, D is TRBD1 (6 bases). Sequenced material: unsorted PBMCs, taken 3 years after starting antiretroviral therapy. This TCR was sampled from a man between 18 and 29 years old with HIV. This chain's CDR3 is CASSYSRDIGQPQHF. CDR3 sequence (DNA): TGTGCCAGCAGTTACAGTCGGGACATCGGTCAGCCCCAGCATTTT.